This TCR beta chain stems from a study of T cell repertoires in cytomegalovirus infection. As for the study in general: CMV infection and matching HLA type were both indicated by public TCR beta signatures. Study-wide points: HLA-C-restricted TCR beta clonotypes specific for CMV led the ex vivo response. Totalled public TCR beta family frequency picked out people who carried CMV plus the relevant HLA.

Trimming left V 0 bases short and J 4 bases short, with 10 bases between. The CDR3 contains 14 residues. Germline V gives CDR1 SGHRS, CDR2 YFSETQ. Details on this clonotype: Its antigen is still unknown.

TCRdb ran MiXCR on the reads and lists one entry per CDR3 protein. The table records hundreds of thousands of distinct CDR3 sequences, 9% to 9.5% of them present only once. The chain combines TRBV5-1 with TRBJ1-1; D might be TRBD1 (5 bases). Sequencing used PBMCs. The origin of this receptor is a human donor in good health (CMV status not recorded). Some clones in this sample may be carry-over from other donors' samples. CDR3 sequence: CASSLEGPVTEAFF. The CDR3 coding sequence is TGCGCCAGCAGCTTGGAGGGGCCGGTCACTGAAGCTTTCTTT.